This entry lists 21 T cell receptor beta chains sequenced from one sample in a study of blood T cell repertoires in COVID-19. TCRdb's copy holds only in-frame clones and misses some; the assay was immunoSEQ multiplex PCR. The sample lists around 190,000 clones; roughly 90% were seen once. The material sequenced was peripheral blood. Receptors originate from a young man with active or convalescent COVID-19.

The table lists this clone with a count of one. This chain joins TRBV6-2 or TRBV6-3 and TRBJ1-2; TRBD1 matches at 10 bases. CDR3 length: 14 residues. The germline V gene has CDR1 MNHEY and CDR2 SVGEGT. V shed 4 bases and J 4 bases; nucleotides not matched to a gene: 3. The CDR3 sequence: CASSSTGGFYGYTF. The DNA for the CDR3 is TGTGCCAGCAGTTCGACAGGGGGCTTCTATGGCTACACCTTC.

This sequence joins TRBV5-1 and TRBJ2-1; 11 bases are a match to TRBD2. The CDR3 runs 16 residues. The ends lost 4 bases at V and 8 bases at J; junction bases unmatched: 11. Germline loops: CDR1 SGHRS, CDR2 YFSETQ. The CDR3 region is CASSQTIAGGLDEQFF. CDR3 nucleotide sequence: TGCGCCAGCAGCCAAACCATAGCGGGAGGGCTGGATGAGCAGTTCTTC.

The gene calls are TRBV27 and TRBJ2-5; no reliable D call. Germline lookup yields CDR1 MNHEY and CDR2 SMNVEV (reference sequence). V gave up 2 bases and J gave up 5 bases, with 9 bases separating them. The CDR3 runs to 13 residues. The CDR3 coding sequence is TGTGCCAGCAGTTTAACGAGTTGGGAGACCCAGTACTTC. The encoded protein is CASSLTSWETQYF.

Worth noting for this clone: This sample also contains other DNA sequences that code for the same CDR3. The CDR3 sequence is CATSRDGATNEKLFF. The CDR3 coding sequence is TGTGCCACCAGCAGAGACGGAGCAACTAATGAAAAACTGTTTTTT. V is TRBV15 and J is TRBJ1-4; no definite D call. Germline V CDR1 and CDR2: LNHNV, YYDKDF (reference sequence). Trimming took off 0 bases at V and 0 bases at J, with 5 bases between the two ends. This CDR3 comprises 15 residues.

The CDR3 coding sequence is TGTGCCAGTAGTCTAAGGACAGCAGACAAAAACATTCAGTACTTC. It codes for CASSLRTADKNIQYF. The V call is TRBV19, the J call TRBJ2-4, with D tentatively TRBD1 (6 bases). Germline loops: CDR1 LNHDA, CDR2 SQIVND (reference sequence). Trimming removed 5 bases from V and 3 bases from J, with 14 bases in between. This CDR3 region has 15 residues.

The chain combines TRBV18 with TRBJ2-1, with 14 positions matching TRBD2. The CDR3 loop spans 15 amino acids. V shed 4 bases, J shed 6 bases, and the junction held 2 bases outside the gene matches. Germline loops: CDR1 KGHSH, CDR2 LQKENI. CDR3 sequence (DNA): TGTGCCAGCTCACAGACTAGCGGGGGGGCCAATGAGCAGTTCTTC. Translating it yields CASSQTSGGANEQFF.

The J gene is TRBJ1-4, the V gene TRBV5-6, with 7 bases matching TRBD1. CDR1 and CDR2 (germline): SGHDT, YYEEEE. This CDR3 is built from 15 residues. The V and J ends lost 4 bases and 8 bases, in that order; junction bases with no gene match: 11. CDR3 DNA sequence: TGTGCCAGCAGCCTCCGACAGGGATCGGGCGAAAAACTGTTTTTT. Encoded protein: CASSLRQGSGEKLFF.

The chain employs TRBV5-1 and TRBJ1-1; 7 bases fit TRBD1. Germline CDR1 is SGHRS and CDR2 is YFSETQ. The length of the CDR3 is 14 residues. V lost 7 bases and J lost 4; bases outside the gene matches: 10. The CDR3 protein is CASWDTGVATEAFF. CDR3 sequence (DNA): TGCGCCAGCTGGGATACAGGGGTTGCCACTGAAGCTTTCTTT.

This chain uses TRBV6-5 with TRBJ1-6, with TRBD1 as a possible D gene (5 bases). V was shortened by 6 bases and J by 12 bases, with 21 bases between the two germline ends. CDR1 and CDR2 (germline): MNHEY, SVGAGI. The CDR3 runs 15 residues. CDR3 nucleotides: TGTGCCAGCAGGCCGCCAGGGTCCCAACGAGGACCCCTCCACTTT. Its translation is CASRPPGSQRGPLHF.

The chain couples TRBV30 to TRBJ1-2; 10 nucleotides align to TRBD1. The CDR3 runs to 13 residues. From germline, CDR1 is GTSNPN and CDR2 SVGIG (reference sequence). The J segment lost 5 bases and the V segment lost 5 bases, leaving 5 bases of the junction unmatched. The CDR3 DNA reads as TGTGCCTGGGGACAGGGGGTTTGGTATGGCTACACCTTC. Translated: CAWGQGVWYGYTF. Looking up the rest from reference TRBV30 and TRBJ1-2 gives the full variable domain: SQTIHQWPATLVQPVGSPLSLECTVEGTSNPNLYWYRQAAGRGLQLLFYSVGIGQISSEVPQNLSASRPQDRQFILSSKKLLLSDSGFYLCAWGQGVWYGYTFGSGTRLTVV.

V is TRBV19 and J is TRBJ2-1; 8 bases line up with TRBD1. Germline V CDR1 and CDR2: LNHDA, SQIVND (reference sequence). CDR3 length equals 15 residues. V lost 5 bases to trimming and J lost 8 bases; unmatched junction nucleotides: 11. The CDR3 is CASSVVRDRGHEQFF. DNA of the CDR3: TGTGCCAGTAGTGTCGTTCGTGACAGGGGCCATGAGCAGTTCTTC.

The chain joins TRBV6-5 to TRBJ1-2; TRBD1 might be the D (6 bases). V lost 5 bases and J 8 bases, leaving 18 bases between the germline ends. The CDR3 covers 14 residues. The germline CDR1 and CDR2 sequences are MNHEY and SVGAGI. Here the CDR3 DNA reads TGTGCCAGCAGTCAACAGGGTTCAGGAGGCGGCTACACCTTC. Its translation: CASSQQGSGGGYTF.

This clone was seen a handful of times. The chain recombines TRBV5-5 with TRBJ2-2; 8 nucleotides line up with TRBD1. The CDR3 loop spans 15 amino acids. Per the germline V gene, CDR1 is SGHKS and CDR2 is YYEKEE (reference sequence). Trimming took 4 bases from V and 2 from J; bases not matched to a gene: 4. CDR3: CASSRTGFNTGELFF. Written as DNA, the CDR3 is TGTGCCAGCAGCCGGACAGGGTTTAACACCGGGGAGCTGTTTTTT.

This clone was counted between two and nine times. CDR3 in DNA: TGTGCCAGCAGCTGGGACGGTGGGGGCGAAAAACTGTTTTTT. It translates to CASSWDGGGEKLFF. This chain joins TRBV11-2 and TRBJ1-4, with D possibly TRBD1 on 6 matching bases. Germline V gene data show CDR1 as SGHAT and CDR2 as FQNNGV. The CDR3 extends over 14 amino acids. The V and J ends lost 4 bases and 8 bases respectively, with 14 bases between them.

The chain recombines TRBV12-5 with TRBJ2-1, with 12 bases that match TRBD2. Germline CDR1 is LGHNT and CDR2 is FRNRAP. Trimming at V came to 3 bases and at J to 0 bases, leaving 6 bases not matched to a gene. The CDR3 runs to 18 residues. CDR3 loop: CASGFTSGGRYSYNEQFF. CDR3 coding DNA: TGTGCTAGTGGTTTTACTAGCGGGGGGCGCTACTCCTACAATGAGCAGTTCTTC. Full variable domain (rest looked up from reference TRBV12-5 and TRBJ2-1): DARVTQTPRHKVTEMGQEVTMRCQPILGHNTVFWYRQTMMQGLELLAYFRNRAPLDDSGMPKDRFSAEMPDATLATLKIQPSEPRDSAVYFCASGFTSGGRYSYNEQFFGPGTRLTVL.

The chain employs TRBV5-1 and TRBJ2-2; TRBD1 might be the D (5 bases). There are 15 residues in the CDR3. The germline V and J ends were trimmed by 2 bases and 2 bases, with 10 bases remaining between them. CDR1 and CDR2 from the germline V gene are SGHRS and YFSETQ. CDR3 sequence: CASSFYDRNTGELFF. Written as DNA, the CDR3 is TGCGCCAGCAGCTTTTATGACAGAAACACCGGGGAGCTGTTTTTT. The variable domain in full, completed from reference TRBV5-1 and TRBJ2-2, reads KAGVTQTPRYLIKTRGQQVTLSCSPISGHRSVSWYQQTPGQGLQFLFEYFSETQRNKGNFPGRFSGRQFSNSRSEMNVSTLELGDSALYLCASSFYDRNTGELFFGEGSRLTVL.

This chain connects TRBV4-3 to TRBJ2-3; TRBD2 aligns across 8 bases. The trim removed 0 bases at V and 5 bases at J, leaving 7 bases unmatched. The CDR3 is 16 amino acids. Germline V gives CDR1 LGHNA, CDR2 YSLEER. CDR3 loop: CASSQESGSSGDTQYF. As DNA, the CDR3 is TGCGCCAGCAGCCAAGAAAGCGGGAGTAGTGGAGATACGCAGTATTTT.

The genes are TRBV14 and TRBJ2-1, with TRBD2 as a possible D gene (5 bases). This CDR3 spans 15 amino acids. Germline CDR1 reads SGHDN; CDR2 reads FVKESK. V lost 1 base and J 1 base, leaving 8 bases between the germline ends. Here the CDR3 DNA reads TGTGCCAGCAGCCAAGTAACGGGGTCCTACAATGAGCAGTTCTTC. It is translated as CASSQVTGSYNEQFF.

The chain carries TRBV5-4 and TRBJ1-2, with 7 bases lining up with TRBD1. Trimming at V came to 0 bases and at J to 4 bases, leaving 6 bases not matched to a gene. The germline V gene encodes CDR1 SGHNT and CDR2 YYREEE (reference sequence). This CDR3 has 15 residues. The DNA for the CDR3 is TGTGCCAGCAGCTTGGCGACAGGGAATTCCTATGGCTACACCTTC. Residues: CASSLATGNSYGYTF. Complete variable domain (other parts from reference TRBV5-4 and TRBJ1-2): ETGVTQSPTHLIKTRGQQVTLRCSSQSGHNTVSWYQQALGQGPQFIFQYYREEENGRGNFPPRFSGLQFPNYSSELNVNALELDDSALYLCASSLATGNSYGYTFGSGTRLTVV.

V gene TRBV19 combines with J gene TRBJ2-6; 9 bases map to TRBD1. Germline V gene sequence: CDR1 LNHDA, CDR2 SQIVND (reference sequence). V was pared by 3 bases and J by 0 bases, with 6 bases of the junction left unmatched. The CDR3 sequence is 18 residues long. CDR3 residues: CASSIYTGQGSGANVLTF. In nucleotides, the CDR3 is TGTGCCAGTAGTATCTATACGGGACAGGGCTCTGGGGCCAACGTCCTGACTTTC.

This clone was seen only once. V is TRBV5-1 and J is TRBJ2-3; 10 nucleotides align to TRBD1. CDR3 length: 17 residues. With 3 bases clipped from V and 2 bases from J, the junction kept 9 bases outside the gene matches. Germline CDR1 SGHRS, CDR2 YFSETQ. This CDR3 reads CASSSPPGQGYTDTQYF. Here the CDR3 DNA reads TGCGCCAGCAGCTCTCCCCCGGGACAGGGGTACACAGATACGCAGTATTTT.